This TCR beta chain was captured in a study of early T cells in non-severe SARS-CoV-2 infection. For the study at large: Sequencing used unsorted whole-blood bulk RNA, so chains lack pairing. Whole-study findings and limits: A preference for anti-spike CD8 responses marked VDJdb matching, which missed private and CD4 specificities.

The library protocol tagged individual cDNA molecules with unique molecular identifiers. TCRdb used MiXCR to reprocess the 5' RACE reads, holding one entry per CDR3 protein. The table lists fewer than 100,000 distinct CDR3 sequences, around 13% of them singletons, with 2% to 2.5% in the top ten. In this sample, this clonotype turned up many times. Its antigen is still unknown. Sample: whole blood. The sequence derives from an adult who was a healthcare worker with PCR-confirmed SARS-CoV-2 infection or an uninfected control (not recorded which).

CDR3 sequence: CASSFAGTGAPHSPLHF. CDR3 sequence (DNA): TGTGCCAGCAGCTTCGCCGGGACAGGGGCTCCTCATTCACCCCTCCACTTT. The chain combines TRBV7-2 with TRBJ1-6, with 10 positions matching TRBD1. The CDR3 length is 17 residues. V lost 3 bases, J lost 8 bases, and 10 bases stayed unmatched. Germline CDR1 SGHTA, CDR2 FQGNSA.